These T cell receptor beta chains were read from a single sample in a study of blood T cells in healthy people across ages. One entry per CDR3 protein, called by TCRdb with MiXCR from the 5' RACE reads. The repertoire holds hundreds of thousands of distinct CDR3 sequences, with roughly two fifths as singletons. Sequencing was performed on blood. All receptors come from a man older than 75 in good health. The CDR3 runs from the conserved cysteine through the conserved F or W. Fields, in order: V gene, J gene, D gene, CDR3 length, CDR3 protein. The D gene is left open where the match is weak.

V gene: TRBV29-1
J gene: TRBJ1-2
D gene: TRBD1
CDR3 length: 12
CDR3 protein: CSAGGTAYGYTF

V gene: TRBV20-1
J gene: TRBJ2-4
D gene: NA
CDR3 length: 15
CDR3 protein: CSANPPGGAKNIQYF

V gene: TRBV3-1
J gene: TRBJ1-1
D gene: NA
CDR3 length: 14
CDR3 protein: CASSQGRGYTEAFF

V gene: TRBV24-1
J gene: TRBJ2-7
D gene: TRBD1
CDR3 length: 15
CDR3 protein: CATSEEGDRNYEQYF

V gene: TRBV5-4
J gene: TRBJ2-1
D gene: NA
CDR3 length: 12
CDR3 protein: CASSNTYNEQFF

V gene: TRBV5-4
J gene: TRBJ2-7
D gene: TRBD2
CDR3 length: 15
CDR3 protein: CASSSWTSGGYEQYF

V gene: TRBV7-6
J gene: TRBJ2-1
D gene: TRBD1
CDR3 length: 13
CDR3 protein: CASSPYRGNEQFF

V gene: TRBV7-2
J gene: TRBJ2-7
D gene: NA
CDR3 length: 16
CDR3 protein: CASTYRKSGVMNEQYF

V gene: TRBV20-1
J gene: TRBJ2-5
D gene: TRBD2
CDR3 length: 16
CDR3 protein: CSASRTSGRAGETQYF

V gene: TRBV15
J gene: TRBJ2-7
D gene: TRBD2
CDR3 length: 16
CDR3 protein: CATSRELAGVSYEQYF

V gene: TRBV12-3/TRBV12-4
J gene: TRBJ2-7
D gene: TRBD2
CDR3 length: 14
CDR3 protein: CASSGLAGAFEQYF

V gene: TRBV6-6
J gene: TRBJ2-1
D gene: TRBD1
CDR3 length: 14
CDR3 protein: CASSPGTGGREQFF

V gene: TRBV12-3/TRBV12-4
J gene: TRBJ2-1
D gene: TRBD2
CDR3 length: 16
CDR3 protein: CASSPPREGPYNEQFF

V gene: TRBV4-3
J gene: TRBJ1-4
D gene: NA
CDR3 length: 16
CDR3 protein: CASSQGQHATNEKLFF

V gene: TRBV2
J gene: TRBJ2-7
D gene: TRBD1
CDR3 length: 15
CDR3 protein: CASGTDIKSSYEQYF

V gene: TRBV3-1
J gene: TRBJ1-2
D gene: NA
CDR3 length: 14
CDR3 protein: CASSQGQIIYGYTF

V gene: TRBV28
J gene: TRBJ2-1
D gene: NA
CDR3 length: 11
CDR3 protein: CASSLNTEQFF

V gene: TRBV7-9
J gene: TRBJ2-3
D gene: TRBD2
CDR3 length: 16
CDR3 protein: CASIVAGAPLTDTQYF

V gene: TRBV28
J gene: TRBJ2-7
D gene: TRBD2
CDR3 length: 15
CDR3 protein: CAGSQAAGVVYEQYF

V gene: TRBV3-1
J gene: TRBJ2-5
D gene: NA
CDR3 length: 13
CDR3 protein: CASSQAGGQMQYF

V gene: TRBV6-2/TRBV6-3
J gene: TRBJ1-5
D gene: NA
CDR3 length: 15
CDR3 protein: CASSYSQGGSQPQHF

V gene: TRBV4-2
J gene: TRBJ2-3
D gene: TRBD2
CDR3 length: 17
CDR3 protein: CASSPLGLAGTTDTQYF

V gene: TRBV6-2/TRBV6-3
J gene: TRBJ1-2
D gene: NA
CDR3 length: 14
CDR3 protein: CANSPQRGRSGYTF

V gene: TRBV6-2/TRBV6-3
J gene: TRBJ2-5
D gene: NA
CDR3 length: 12
CDR3 protein: CASSLSFGSQYF

V gene: TRBV6-4
J gene: TRBJ1-2
D gene: TRBD1
CDR3 length: 15
CDR3 protein: CASSESNRGLFGYTF

V gene: TRBV5-1
J gene: TRBJ1-1
D gene: NA
CDR3 length: 13
CDR3 protein: CASSLSPTGEAFF

V gene: TRBV7-2
J gene: TRBJ2-1
D gene: NA
CDR3 length: 13
CDR3 protein: CASSAGLAWEQFF

V gene: TRBV29-1
J gene: TRBJ1-1
D gene: NA
CDR3 length: 13
CDR3 protein: CSVEERVNTEAFF

V gene: TRBV7-2
J gene: TRBJ2-1
D gene: NA
CDR3 length: 15
CDR3 protein: CASSLSVVGYNEQFF

V gene: TRBV6-1
J gene: TRBJ2-5
D gene: NA
CDR3 length: 16
CDR3 protein: CATTRHDQRPGKEQYF

V gene: TRBV28
J gene: NA
D gene: NA
CDR3 length: 13
CDR3 protein: CASSRVRSYEQYF

V gene: TRBV12-5
J gene: TRBJ2-2
D gene: TRBD1
CDR3 length: 15
CDR3 protein: CASAPGQPFTGELFF

V gene: TRBV5-1
J gene: TRBJ2-2
D gene: NA
CDR3 length: 14
CDR3 protein: CASNRQGDGGELFF

V gene: TRBV10-3
J gene: TRBJ2-2
D gene: TRBD1
CDR3 length: 16
CDR3 protein: CAINQPDRKNTGELFF

V gene: TRBV7-2
J gene: TRBJ2-2
D gene: NA
CDR3 length: 14
CDR3 protein: CASSPGPHTGELFF

V gene: TRBV6-5
J gene: TRBJ2-7
D gene: TRBD1
CDR3 length: 14
CDR3 protein: CASSPGQGGYEQYF

V gene: TRBV4-1
J gene: TRBJ2-2
D gene: TRBD2
CDR3 length: 20
CDR3 protein: CASSQDMSLADTANTGELFF

V gene: TRBV7-2
J gene: TRBJ2-1
D gene: TRBD2
CDR3 length: 19
CDR3 protein: CASSFGLAGGPGSYNEQFF

V gene: TRBV10-1
J gene: TRBJ1-2
D gene: NA
CDR3 length: 14
CDR3 protein: CALTLQRFGYGYTF

V gene: TRBV11-1
J gene: TRBJ1-1
D gene: NA
CDR3 length: 16
CDR3 protein: CASSLEGVLMNTEAFF

V gene: TRBV20-1
J gene: TRBJ2-3
D gene: NA
CDR3 length: 14
CDR3 protein: CSARDSDSTDTQYF

V gene: TRBV3-1
J gene: NA
D gene: TRBD1
CDR3 length: 13
CDR3 protein: CATSRTGEDEQYF

V gene: TRBV20-1
J gene: TRBJ1-1
D gene: NA
CDR3 length: 14
CDR3 protein: CSARSTGRNTEAFF

V gene: TRBV20-1
J gene: TRBJ1-6
D gene: TRBD1
CDR3 length: 13
CDR3 protein: CSAQGAGNSPLHF

V gene: TRBV14
J gene: TRBJ2-5
D gene: NA
CDR3 length: 14
CDR3 protein: CASSSQGGSNEQYF

V gene: TRBV5-1
J gene: TRBJ2-5
D gene: TRBD1
CDR3 length: 15
CDR3 protein: CASRPPGDSQETQYF

V gene: TRBV18
J gene: TRBJ2-2
D gene: NA
CDR3 length: 17
CDR3 protein: CASSQLGPNRGTGELFF

V gene: TRBV25-1
J gene: TRBJ1-2
D gene: NA
CDR3 length: 15
CDR3 protein: CASSDPTSMFYGYTF

V gene: TRBV14
J gene: TRBJ1-6
D gene: NA
CDR3 length: 13
CDR3 protein: CASRGQWVSPLHF

V gene: TRBV20-1
J gene: TRBJ1-6
D gene: NA
CDR3 length: 14
CDR3 protein: CSASLGAQGSPLHF

V gene: TRBV5-1
J gene: TRBJ1-6
D gene: TRBD1
CDR3 length: 16
CDR3 protein: CASSPGRDSYNSPLHF

V gene: TRBV7-2
J gene: TRBJ2-3
D gene: NA
CDR3 length: 16
CDR3 protein: CASSLVGSRSTDTQYF